The 8 T cell receptor beta chains listed next were all sequenced from one sample in a study of PD-1 blockade in classical Hodgkin lymphoma. Stated time point: cycle 4 day 1 (C4D1), after about 6 weeks of nivolumab. In every patient, relapse followed autologous stem cell transplantation, while exposure to brentuximab vedotin differed. TCRdb's table, derived via immunoSEQ multiplex PCR, lists solely in-frame clones and lacks some. The profile shows approximately 93,000 clones, around 78% of them singletons. The starting material was peripheral blood mononuclear cells (PBMCs), obtained before the fourth cycle of nivolumab. These TCRs come from a human donor with classical Hodgkin lymphoma.

V is TRBV25-1 and J is TRBJ1-1, with a weak D call TRBD1 (6 bases). The ends were cut back, 3 bases at V and 4 bases at J, with 15 bases in the middle. CDR3 length equals 15 residues. Looked up from germline, CDR1 is MGHDK and CDR2 is SYGVNS. CDR3 in amino acids: CASSDLGGPGTEAFF. The CDR3 DNA is TGTGCCAGCAGTGACCTGGGGGGGCCGGGCACTGAAGCTTTCTTT.

The J gene is TRBJ1-1, the V gene TRBV6-1, with no clear D. CDR1 and CDR2 (germline): MNHNS, SASEGT. V dropped 8 bases and J dropped 0 bases, with 16 bases sitting between them. The CDR3 has 15 residues. The CDR3 protein is CASAFPMGMNTEAFF. CDR3 DNA: TGTGCCAGCGCGTTCCCAATGGGGATGAACACTGAAGCTTTCTTT.

This chain links TRBV5-4 with TRBJ2-3; D unresolved. Per the germline V gene, CDR1 is SGHNT and CDR2 is YYREEE (reference sequence). Between the trimmed V and J ends, which lost 2 bases and 4 bases, there was a span of 11 bases. CDR3 length: 14 amino acids. The CDR3 DNA follows: TGTGCCAGCAGCTTCGGTTCCAGACCAGATACGCAGTATTTT. Translating it yields CASSFGSRPDTQYF.

The rearrangement links TRBV5-8 to TRBJ2-7; the match to TRBD2 covers 16 bases. After removal of 5 bases from V and 2 bases from J, the junction contained 4 bases not matched to a gene. The CDR3 loop spans 16 amino acids. Germline V gene sequence: CDR1 SGHTS, CDR2 YDEGEE. For the CDR3, the DNA is TGTGCCAGCAGGGGACTAGCGGGAGGGCAACCCTACGAGCAGTACTTC. It translates to CASRGLAGGQPYEQYF.

V and J are TRBV5-4 and TRBJ2-3; maybe TRBD1 (6 bases). The germline gives CDR1 SGHNT, CDR2 YYREEE (reference sequence). V was trimmed by 3 bases and J by 2 bases, leaving 13 bases between them. The CDR3 length is 15 residues. The CDR3 reads CASSYGQNPTDTQYF. CDR3 nucleotides: TGTGCCAGCAGCTACGGACAGAACCCCACAGATACGCAGTATTTT.

The chain uses TRBV27 and TRBJ1-4; no firm D call. The CDR3 sequence is 16 residues long. V shed 2 bases and J shed 0 bases, with 10 bases lying between them. CDR1 is MNHEY and CDR2 is SMNVEV in the germline V gene (reference sequence). The CDR3 DNA sequence: TGTGCCAGCAGTTTAGCAGCCTTTGCAACTAATGAAAAACTGTTTTTT. Translating it yields CASSLAAFATNEKLFF.

The chain recombines TRBV11-2 with TRBJ2-7, with D perhaps matching TRBD1 (6 bases). Germline values: CDR1 SGHAT, CDR2 FQNNGV. CDR3 length: 15 residues. V was shortened by 5 bases and J by 2 bases, with 16 bases between the two germline ends. CDR3 sequence reads: CASSAIDRIAYEQYF. In nucleotides, the CDR3 is TGTGCCAGCAGCGCAATTGACAGGATCGCCTACGAGCAGTACTTC. Complete variable domain (other parts from reference TRBV11-2 and TRBJ2-7): EAGVAQSPRYKIIEKRQSVAFWCNPISGHATLYWYQQILGQGPKLLIQFQNNGVVDDSQLPKDRFSAERLKGVDSTLKIQPAKLEDSAVYLCASSAIDRIAYEQYFGPGTRLTVT.

This sequence joins TRBV10-3 and TRBJ1-2; D is unclear. Germline CDR1 is ENHRY and CDR2 is SYGVKD. V lost 4 bases and J 4 bases, leaving 13 bases between the germline ends. The CDR3 is 14 residues long. CDR3 region: CAISGRSSIYGYTF. DNA of the CDR3: TGTGCCATCAGTGGACGGAGCTCAATCTATGGCTACACCTTC.